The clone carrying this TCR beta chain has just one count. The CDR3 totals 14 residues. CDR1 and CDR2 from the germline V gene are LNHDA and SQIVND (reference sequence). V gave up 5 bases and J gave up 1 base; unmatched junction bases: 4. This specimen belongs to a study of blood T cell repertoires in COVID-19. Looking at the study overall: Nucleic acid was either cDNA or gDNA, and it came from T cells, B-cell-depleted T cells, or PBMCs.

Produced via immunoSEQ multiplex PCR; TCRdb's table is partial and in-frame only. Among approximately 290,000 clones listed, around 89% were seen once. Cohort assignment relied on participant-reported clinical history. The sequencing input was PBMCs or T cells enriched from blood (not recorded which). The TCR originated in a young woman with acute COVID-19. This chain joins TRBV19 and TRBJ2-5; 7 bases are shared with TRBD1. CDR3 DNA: TGTGCCAGTAGTTTGGGACAGCTCCAAGAGACCCAGTACTTC. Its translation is CASSLGQLQETQYF.